This record concerns one TCR beta chain sequence. The data were taken from a study of OX40 agonist ivuxolimab in advanced cancers. The wider study: Ivuxolimab, an agonistic anti-OX40 (CD134) antibody, was given to patients. The study reported partial responses in three patients: one hepatocellular carcinoma, two cutaneous melanoma.

V was cut by 1 base and J by 4 bases, with 13 bases left in between. The CDR3 length is 15 residues. Germline V gene lookup returns CDR1 SGHTA and CDR2 FQGNSA. TCRdb's copy holds only in-frame clones and misses some; the assay was immunoSEQ multiplex PCR. The data contain roughly 80,000 clones, about nine tenths of them singletons. Sequenced here: CD4+ or CD8+ T cells sorted from blood, sampled in a trial of the OX40 agonist ivuxolimab. V and J are TRBV7-2 and TRBJ2-5, with TRBD1 as a possible D gene (5 bases). This receptor was taken from an adult with an advanced solid tumor such as melanoma, head and neck, liver or kidney cancer. Written as DNA, the CDR3 is TGTGCCAGCAGCTTAGTGGGAACAGGTTCAGAGACCCAGTACTTC. This codes for CASSLVGTGSETQYF.